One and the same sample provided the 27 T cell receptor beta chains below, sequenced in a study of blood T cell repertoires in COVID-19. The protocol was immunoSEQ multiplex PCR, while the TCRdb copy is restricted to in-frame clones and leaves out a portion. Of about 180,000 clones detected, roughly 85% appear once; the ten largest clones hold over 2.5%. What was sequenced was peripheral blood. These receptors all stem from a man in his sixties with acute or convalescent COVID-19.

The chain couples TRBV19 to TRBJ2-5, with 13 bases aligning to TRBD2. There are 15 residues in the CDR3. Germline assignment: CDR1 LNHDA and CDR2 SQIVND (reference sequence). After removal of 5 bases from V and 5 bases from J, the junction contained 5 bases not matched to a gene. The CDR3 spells CASSPGLAGTETQYF. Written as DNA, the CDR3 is TGTGCCAGTAGTCCGGGACTAGCGGGAACGGAGACCCAGTACTTC.

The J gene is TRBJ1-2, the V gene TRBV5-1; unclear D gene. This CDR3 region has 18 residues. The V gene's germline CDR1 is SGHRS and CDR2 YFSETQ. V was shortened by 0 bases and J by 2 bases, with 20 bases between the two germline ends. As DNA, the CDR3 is TGCGCCAGCAGCTTGGCCCGGAGGAGTCAAGGCCAGAACTATGGCTACACCTTC. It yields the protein CASSLARRSQGQNYGYTF.

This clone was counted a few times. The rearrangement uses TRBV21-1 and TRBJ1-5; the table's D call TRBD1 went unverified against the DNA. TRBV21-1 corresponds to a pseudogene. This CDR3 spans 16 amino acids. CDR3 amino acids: CASRPQGVDSNQPQHF. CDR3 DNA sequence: TGTGCCAGCAGACCCCAAGGGGTCGATAGCAATCAGCCCCAGCATTTT.

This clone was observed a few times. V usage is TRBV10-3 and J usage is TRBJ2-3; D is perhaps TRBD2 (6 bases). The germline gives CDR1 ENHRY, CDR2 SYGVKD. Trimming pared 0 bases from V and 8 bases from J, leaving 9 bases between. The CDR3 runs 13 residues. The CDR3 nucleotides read TGTGCCATCAGTGAGTCGAATAGCGGTACGCAGTATTTT. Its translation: CAISESNSGTQYF.

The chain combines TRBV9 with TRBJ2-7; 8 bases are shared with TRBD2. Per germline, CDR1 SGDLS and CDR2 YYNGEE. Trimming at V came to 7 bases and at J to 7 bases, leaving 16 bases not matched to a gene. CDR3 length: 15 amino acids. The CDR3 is CASSGPGGFTEEQYF. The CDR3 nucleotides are TGTGCCAGCTCAGGTCCGGGGGGGTTTACAGAAGAGCAGTACTTC.

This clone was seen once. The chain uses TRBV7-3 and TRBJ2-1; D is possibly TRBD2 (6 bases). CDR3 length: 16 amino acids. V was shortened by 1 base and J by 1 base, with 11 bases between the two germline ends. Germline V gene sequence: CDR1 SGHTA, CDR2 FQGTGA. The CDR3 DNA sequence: TGTGCCAGCAGCTTAAATACCGGGAGTTCCTACAATGAGCAGTTCTTC. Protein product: CASSLNTGSSYNEQFF.

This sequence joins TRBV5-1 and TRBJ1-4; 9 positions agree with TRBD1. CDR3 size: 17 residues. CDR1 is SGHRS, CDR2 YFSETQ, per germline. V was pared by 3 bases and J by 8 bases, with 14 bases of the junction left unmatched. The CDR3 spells CASSSVPGQGRREKLFF. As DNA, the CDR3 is TGCGCCAGCAGCTCAGTCCCGGGACAGGGCCGGCGGGAAAAACTGTTTTTT.

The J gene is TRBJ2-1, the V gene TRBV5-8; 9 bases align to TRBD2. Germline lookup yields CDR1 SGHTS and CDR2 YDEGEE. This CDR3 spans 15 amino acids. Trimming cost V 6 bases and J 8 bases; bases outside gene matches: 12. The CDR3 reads CASNPGVAGAYEQFF. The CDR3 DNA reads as TGTGCCAGCAACCCTGGGGTAGCGGGAGCTTATGAGCAGTTCTTC.

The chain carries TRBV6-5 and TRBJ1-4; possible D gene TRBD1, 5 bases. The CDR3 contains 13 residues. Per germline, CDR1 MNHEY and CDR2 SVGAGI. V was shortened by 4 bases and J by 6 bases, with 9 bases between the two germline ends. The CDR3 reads CASSSRQYEKLFF. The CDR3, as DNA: TGTGCCAGCAGTTCGAGACAGTATGAAAAACTGTTTTTT.

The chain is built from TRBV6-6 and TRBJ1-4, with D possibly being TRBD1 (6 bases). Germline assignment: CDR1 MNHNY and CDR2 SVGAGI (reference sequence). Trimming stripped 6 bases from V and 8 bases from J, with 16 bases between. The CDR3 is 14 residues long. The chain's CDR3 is CASRNTGSREKLFF. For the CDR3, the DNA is TGTGCCAGCAGAAACACAGGGTCACGAGAAAAACTGTTTTTT.

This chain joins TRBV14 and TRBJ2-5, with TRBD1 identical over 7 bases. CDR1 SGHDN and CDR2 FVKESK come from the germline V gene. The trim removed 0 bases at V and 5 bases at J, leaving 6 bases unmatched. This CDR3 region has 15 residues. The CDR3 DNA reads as TGTGCCAGCAGCCAAGAGAGACAGGGAGCCGAGACCCAGTACTTC. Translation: CASSQERQGAETQYF. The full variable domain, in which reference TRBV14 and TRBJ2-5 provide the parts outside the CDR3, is EAGVTQFPSHSVIEKGQTVTLRCDPISGHDNLYWYRRVMGKEIKFLLHFVKESKQDESGMPNNRFLAERTGGTYSTLKVQPAELEDSGVYFCASSQERQGAETQYFGPGTRLLVL.

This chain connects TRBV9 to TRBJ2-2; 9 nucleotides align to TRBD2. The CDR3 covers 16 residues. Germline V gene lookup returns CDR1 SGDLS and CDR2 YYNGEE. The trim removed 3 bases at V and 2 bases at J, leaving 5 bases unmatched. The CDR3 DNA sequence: TGTGCCAGCAGCGCCTTGACTAGCGGCAACACCGGGGAGCTGTTTTTT. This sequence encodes CASSALTSGNTGELFF.

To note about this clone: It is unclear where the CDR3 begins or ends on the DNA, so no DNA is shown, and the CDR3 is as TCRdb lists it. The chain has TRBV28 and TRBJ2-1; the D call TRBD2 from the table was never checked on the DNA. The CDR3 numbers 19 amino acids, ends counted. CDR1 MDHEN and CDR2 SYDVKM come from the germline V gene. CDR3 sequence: CASSTSGLAGGDLYNEQFF.

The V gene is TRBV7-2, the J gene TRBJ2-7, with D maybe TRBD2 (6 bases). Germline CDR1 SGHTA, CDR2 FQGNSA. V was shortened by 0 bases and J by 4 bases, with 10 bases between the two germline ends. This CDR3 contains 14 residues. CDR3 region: CASSLAGEVYEQYF. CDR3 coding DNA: TGTGCCAGCAGCTTAGCAGGGGAGGTGTACGAGCAGTACTTC.

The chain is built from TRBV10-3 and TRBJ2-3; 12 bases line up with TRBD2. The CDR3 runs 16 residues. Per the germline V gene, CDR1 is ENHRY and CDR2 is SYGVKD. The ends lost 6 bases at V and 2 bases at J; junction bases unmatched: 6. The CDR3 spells CAIRRLAGDTTDTQYF. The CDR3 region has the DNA TGTGCCATCAGGAGACTAGCGGGAGATACCACAGATACGCAGTATTTT.

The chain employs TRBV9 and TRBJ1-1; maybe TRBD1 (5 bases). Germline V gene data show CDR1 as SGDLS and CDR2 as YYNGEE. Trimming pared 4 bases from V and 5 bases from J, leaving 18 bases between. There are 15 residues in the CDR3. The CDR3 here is CASSPTLGQRTEAFF. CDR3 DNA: TGTGCCAGCAGCCCAACGCTGGGGCAGAGAACTGAAGCTTTCTTT.

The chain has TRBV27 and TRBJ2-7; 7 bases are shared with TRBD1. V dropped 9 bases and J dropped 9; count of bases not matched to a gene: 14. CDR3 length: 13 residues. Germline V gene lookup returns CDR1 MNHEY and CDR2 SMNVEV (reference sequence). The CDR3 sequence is CASCRDRTFPQYF. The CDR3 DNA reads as TGTGCCAGTTGCCGGGACAGAACATTCCCGCAGTACTTC.

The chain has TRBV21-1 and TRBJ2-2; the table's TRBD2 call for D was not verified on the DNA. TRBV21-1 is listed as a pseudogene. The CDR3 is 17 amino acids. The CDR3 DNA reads TGTGCCAGCAGCAAACATAATAGCGGGAACATCACCGGGGAGCTGTTTTTT. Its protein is CASSKHNSGNITGELFF.

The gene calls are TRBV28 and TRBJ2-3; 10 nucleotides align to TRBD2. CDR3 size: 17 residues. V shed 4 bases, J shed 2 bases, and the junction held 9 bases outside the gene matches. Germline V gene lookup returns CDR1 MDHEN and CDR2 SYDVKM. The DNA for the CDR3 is TGTGCCAGCAGTTCGGAAATAGCGGGAGGCTACACAGATACGCAGTATTTT. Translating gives CASSSEIAGGYTDTQYF.

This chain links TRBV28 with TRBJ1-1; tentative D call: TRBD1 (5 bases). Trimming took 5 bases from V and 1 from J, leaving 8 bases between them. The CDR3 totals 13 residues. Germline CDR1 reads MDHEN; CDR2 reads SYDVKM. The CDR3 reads CASSPRANTEAFF. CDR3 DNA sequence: TGTGCCAGCAGTCCCAGGGCGAACACTGAAGCTTTCTTT.

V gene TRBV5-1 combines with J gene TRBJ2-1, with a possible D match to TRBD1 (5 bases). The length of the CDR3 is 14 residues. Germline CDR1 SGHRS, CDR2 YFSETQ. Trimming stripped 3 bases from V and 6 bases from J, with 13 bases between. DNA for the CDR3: TGCGCCAGCAGCTCACAGGACCAGGCCAATGAGCAGTTCTTC. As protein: CASSSQDQANEQFF.

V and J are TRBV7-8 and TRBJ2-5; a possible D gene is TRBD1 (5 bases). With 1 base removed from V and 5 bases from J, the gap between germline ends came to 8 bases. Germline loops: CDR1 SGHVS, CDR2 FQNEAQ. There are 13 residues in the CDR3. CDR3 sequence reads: CASSLERGETQYF. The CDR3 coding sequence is TGTGCCAGCAGCTTAGAAAGGGGTGAGACCCAGTACTTC. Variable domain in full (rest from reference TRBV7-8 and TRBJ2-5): GAGVSQSPRYKVAKRGQDVALRCDPISGHVSLFWYQQALGQGPEFLTYFQNEAQLDKSGLPSDRFFAERPEGSVSTLKIQRTQQEDSAVYLCASSLERGETQYFGPGTRLLVL.

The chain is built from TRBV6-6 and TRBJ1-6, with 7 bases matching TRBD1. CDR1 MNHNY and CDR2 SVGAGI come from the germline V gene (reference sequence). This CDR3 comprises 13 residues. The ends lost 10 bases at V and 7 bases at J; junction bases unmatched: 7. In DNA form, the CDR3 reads TGTGCCAACAAGGGGACAGAAAATTCACCCCTCCACTTT. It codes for CANKGTENSPLHF.

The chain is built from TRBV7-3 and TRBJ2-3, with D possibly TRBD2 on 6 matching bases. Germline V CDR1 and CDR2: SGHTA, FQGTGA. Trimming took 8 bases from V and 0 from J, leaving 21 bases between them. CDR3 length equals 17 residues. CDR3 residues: CASGSGGGGPSTDTQYF. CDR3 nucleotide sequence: TGTGCCAGCGGCTCCGGGGGTGGAGGGCCAAGCACAGATACGCAGTATTTT.

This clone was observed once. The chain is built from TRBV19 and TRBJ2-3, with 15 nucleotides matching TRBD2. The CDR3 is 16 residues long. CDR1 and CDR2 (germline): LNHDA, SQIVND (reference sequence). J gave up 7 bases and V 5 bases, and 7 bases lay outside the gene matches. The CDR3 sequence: CASSAGLAGGTNTQYF. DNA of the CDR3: TGTGCCAGTAGTGCCGGACTAGCGGGAGGGACTAATACGCAGTATTTT.

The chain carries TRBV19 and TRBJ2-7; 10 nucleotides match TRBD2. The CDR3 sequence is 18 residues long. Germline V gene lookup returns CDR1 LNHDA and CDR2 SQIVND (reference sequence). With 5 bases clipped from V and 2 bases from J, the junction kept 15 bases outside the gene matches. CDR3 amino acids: CASSYARSSGSGPYEQYF. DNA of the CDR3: TGTGCCAGTAGTTATGCGAGGTCTAGCGGGAGTGGGCCCTACGAGCAGTACTTC.

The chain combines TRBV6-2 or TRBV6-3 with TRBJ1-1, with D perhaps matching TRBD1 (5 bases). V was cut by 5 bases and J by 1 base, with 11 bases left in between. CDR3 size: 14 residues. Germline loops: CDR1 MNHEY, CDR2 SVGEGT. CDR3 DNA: TGTGCCAGCAGTGAGGGGACTGCGAACACTGAAGCTTTCTTT. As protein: CASSEGTANTEAFF.